This T cell receptor (beta chain) derives from a study of T cells after yellow fever vaccination (dated by TCRdb to the late 2010s). Study-wide context: Libraries from fractions with low cell numbers were prepared with the SMART-Seq v4 Ultra Low Input RNA kit. The cohort comprised two healthy male donors, one aged 18 to 29 and one aged 30 to 40 years. Blood was collected at multiple timepoints before and after primary and secondary immunization, and bulk PBMC replicates and cell subsets were isolated. Bulk TCR alpha and beta repertoires were sequenced longitudinally to track T-cell clones before and after primary and booster YFV17D yellow fever vaccination. Study-wide conclusions, independent of this receptor: Compared with the primary T-cell response, the secondary T-cell response was faster but weaker, reaching its peak on day 5 rather than on day 15. Computational filtering was required because FACS-sorted repertoires could contain abundant contaminating clonotypes from the bulk population. After the booster, most clones that had expanded after primary vaccination were detected again (around 95% of CD4 and roughly 86% of CD8), suggesting broad maintenance of memory. Because the study included only two donors, the extent to which the findings can be generalized is limited. A small fraction of clonotypes appeared in both the CD4 and CD8 compartments, likely as a result of convergent recombination.

The CDR3 measures 16 amino acids from cysteine to phenylalanine. Only CDR3 DNA remains: 48 bases, in frame from the first base. Trimming leaves V shorter by 0 bases and J shorter by 9 bases, with the junction holding 14 bases beyond the gene matches. The germline V gene yields SQVTM for CDR1 and ANQGSEA for CDR2. TCRdb shows the sequencer as Illumina NovaSeq 6000. Synthesis of TCR cDNA relied on 5'RACE template switching, a step that introduced a universal primer site along with unique molecular identifiers. Priming of cDNA synthesis was performed from both the TCR alpha and TCR beta constant segments. Library amplification used two PCR steps, and the second PCR step added sample barcodes and sequencing adapters. Sequencing of the libraries was done on either Illumina HiSeq 2500 (2x100 bp) or NovaSeq (2x150 bp). As for how the authors treated the data: Reads were demultiplexed and collapsed into UMI consensus sequences with MIGEC, and V(D)J alignment was performed with MiXCR. Clonotypes responding to the vaccine were identified with edgeR on replicate PBMC samples, with the criteria of FDR below 0.01 and a log2 fold change above 5 up to day 15. Each bulk clonotype received a CD4 or CD8 identity based on whether the sequenced CD4 or CD8 repertoire contained that clonotype at higher abundance. Starting from the raw public reads, TCRdb applied fastp trimming at Q25, assembled clones with MiXCR and retained in-frame beta chains. Each CDR3 protein gets just one entry, which takes the most common genes and DNA from the rows behind it. TCRdb's processing, not the study's, gives the V and J calls here. The table for this sample lists more than 200,000 distinct CDR3 sequences; roughly 4% of them were counted only once. The top ten clonotypes cover under 20% of the sample.

The sample's treatment or condition label, decoded: live attenuated yellow fever vaccine strain. At each blood-draw timepoint, two biological replicates of bulk PBMCs were collected. A standard Ficoll-Paque protocol was used to isolate PBMCs from peripheral blood. TriZol was used to extract RNA from bulk PBMCs, from CD4 and CD8 fractions, and from dextramer-positive and dextramer-negative fractions. This clonotype was recorded at least ten times. Its target antigen remains unknown. No base-level quality is on record; no much larger clone is a single base apart. This specimen consisted of PBMCs, obtained 15 days after the yellow fever booster vaccination. The source of this sequence is a man between 18 and 29 years old who received the YFV17D yellow fever vaccine. The chain uses TRBV29-1 and TRBJ2-1, and 7 junction bases match TRBD2. The DNA sequence is as follows: TGCAGCGTTGAAGATCTGGAGCTAGCGGTCCTAACTGAGCAGTTCTTC. It translates to CSVEDLELAVLTEQFF.